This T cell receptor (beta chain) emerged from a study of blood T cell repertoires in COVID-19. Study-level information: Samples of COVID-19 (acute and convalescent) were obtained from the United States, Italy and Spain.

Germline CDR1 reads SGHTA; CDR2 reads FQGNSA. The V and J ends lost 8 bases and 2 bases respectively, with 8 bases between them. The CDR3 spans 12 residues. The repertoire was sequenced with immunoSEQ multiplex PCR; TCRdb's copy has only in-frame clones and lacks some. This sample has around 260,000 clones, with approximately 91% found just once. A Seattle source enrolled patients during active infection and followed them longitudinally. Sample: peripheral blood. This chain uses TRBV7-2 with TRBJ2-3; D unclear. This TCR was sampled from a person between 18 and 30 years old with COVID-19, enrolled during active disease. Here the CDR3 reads CASGSSTDTQYF. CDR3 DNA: TGTGCCAGCGGCAGTTCCACAGATACGCAGTATTTT.